The 7 T cell receptor beta chains below were found in one sample sequenced in a study of blood T cells in healthy people across ages. A second PCR, run for roughly 7 to 11 cycles, used a sample-barcoded 5' primer plus a J-beta primer mix. TCRdb re-analysed the 5' RACE reads in MiXCR, keeping a single row per CDR3 protein. The table has 1.5 million to 2 million distinct CDR3 sequences, more than 35% seen once. Sequencing was carried out using blood. The receptors shown here come from a human donor in good health.

This clonotype was seen a handful of times. The junction differs from germline at one of its ends, possibly a read error. This chain joins TRBV5-5 and TRBJ2-4; TRBD2 matches at 8 bases. The germline V gene has CDR1 SGHKS and CDR2 YYEKEE (reference sequence). The CDR3 is 14 amino acids. CDR3 in DNA: TGTGCCGGCAGACCGGGAGGGGAAAAAAACATTCAGTACTTC. Amino acid sequence: CAGRPGGEKNIQYF.

CDR3 sequence reads: CASSPGGYYTDTQYF. CDR3 DNA sequence: TGTGCCAGCAGCCCCGGGGGGTACTATACAGATACGCAGTATTTT. The chain is built from TRBV7-2 and TRBJ2-3, with 7 bases aligning to TRBD2. From germline, CDR1 is SGHTA and CDR2 FQGNSA. Germline trimming cut 5 bases from V and 3 bases from J; bases unmatched to any gene: 8. This CDR3 has 15 amino acids.

The CDR3 bases are TGTGCCAGCAGTTTCGGGGAAACCCACTACGAGCAGTACTTC. Amino acids: CASSFGETHYEQYF. V and J are TRBV28 and TRBJ2-7, with D maybe TRBD2 (5 bases). Trimming took 3 bases from V and 3 from J, leaving 12 bases between them. The CDR3 loop spans 14 amino acids. Germline V gives CDR1 MDHEN, CDR2 SYDVKM.

The table lists this clonotype with a few counts. The J gene is TRBJ2-5, the V gene TRBV6-2 or TRBV6-3, with D unclear. The DNA matches TRBJ2-7 better at its end, which makes the J call doubtful. The CDR3 loop spans 11 amino acids. Germline V gene sequence: CDR1 MNHEY, CDR2 SVGEGT. CDR3 residues: CASSDGDEQYF. The CDR3 DNA sequence: TGTGCCAGCTCGGATGGCGACGAGCAGTACTTC.

The chain has TRBV6-6 and TRBJ2-4, with D possibly being TRBD2 (6 bases). Judging by the DNA end, TRBJ2-7 fits better; the J call may be wrong. This CDR3 has 15 amino acids. Germline CDR1 MNHNY, CDR2 SVGAGI (reference sequence). The CDR3 bases are TGTGCCAGCGCCAGGGTCGGCGGAGGGGCCTACGAGCAGTACTTC. It encodes CASARVGGGAYEQYF.

The chain is built from TRBV20-1 and TRBJ1-2, with a tentative D call TRBD1 (6 bases). The V gene's germline CDR1 is DFQATT and CDR2 SNEGSKA (reference sequence). CDR3 length: 14 amino acids. The V gene lost 3 bases and the J gene lost 5 bases, with 16 bases spanning the gap. CDR3 amino acids: CSARKTGFAYGYTF. The CDR3 DNA reads as TGCAGTGCTAGGAAGACAGGTTTTGCATATGGCTACACCTTC.

This clonotype has just a few counts. The chain couples TRBV7-3 to TRBJ1-2; 9 bases are a match to TRBD1. The CDR3 spans 14 residues. Losses at the gene ends were 0 bases for V and 8 bases for J; bases not matched to a gene: 4. Germline V gene data show CDR1 as SGHTA and CDR2 as FQGTGA. The CDR3 is CASSLTHRGQGYTF. CDR3 sequence (DNA): TGTGCCAGCAGCTTAACTCACAGGGGGCAAGGCTACACCTTC.